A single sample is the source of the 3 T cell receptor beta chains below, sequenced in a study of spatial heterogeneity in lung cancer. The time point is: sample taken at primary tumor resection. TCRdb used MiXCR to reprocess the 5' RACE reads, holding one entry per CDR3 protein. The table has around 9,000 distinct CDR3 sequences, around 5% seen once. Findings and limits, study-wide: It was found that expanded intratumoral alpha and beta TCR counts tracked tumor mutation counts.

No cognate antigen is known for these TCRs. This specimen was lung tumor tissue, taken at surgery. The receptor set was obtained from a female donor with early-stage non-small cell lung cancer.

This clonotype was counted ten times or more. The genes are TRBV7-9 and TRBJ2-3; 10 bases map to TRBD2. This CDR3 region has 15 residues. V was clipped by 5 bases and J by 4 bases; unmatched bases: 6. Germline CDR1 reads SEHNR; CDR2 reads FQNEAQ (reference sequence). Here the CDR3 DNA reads TGTGCCAGCAGCCCTAGCGGGAGCAACGCAGATACGCAGTATTTT. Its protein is CASSPSGSNADTQYF. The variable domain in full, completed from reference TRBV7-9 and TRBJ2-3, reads DTGVSQNPRHKITKRGQNVTFRCDPISEHNRLYWYRQTLGQGPEFLTYFQNEAQLEKSRLLSDRFSAERPKGSFSTLEIQRTEQGDSAMYLCASSPSGSNADTQYFGPGTRLTVL.

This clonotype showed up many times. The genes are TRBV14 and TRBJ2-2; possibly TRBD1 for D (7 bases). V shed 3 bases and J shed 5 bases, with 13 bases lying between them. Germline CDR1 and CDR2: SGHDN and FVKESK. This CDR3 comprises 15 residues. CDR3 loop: CASSQLRGATGELFF. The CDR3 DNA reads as TGTGCCAGCAGCCAGCTCAGGGGGGCGACCGGGGAGCTGTTTTTT.

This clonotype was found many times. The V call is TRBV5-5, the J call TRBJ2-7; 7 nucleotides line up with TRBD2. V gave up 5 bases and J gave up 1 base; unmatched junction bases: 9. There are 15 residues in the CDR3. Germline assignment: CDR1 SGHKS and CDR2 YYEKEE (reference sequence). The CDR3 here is CASSRTGLSSYEQYF. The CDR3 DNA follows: TGTGCCAGCAGTCGAACGGGACTATCGTCCTACGAGCAGTACTTC.